One sample yielded the 26 T cell receptor beta chains listed below, sequenced in a study of cytomegalovirus exposure and HLA in healthy donors. The PCR ran on 60 Vbeta and 13 Jbeta primers. TCRdb keeps only in-frame clones here, not all; method: immunoSEQ multiplex PCR. The sample records fewer than 200,000 clones, 60% to 85% being singletons. Specimen: PBMCs. These receptors all stem from a female donor in good health and CMV-seronegative.

This clone was found once. The chain is built from TRBV19 and TRBJ2-3; D is possibly TRBD1 (6 bases). V dropped 2 bases and J dropped 14 bases, with 29 bases sitting between them. Germline assignment: CDR1 LNHDA and CDR2 SQIVND (reference sequence). This CDR3 region has 17 residues. CDR3 sequence: CASSIPPGTSSGEGLYF. The CDR3 nucleotides read TGTGCCAGTAGTATACCCCCAGGGACCTCCTCAGGGGAAGGCTTGTATTTT.

The gene calls are TRBV4-2 and TRBJ1-2, with D possibly matching TRBD1 (6 bases). The CDR3 has 15 residues. Germline CDR1 LGHNA, CDR2 YNFKEQ. Between the trimmed V and J ends, which lost 3 bases and 6 bases, there was a span of 17 bases. This chain's CDR3 is CASSHPLNRDHGYTF. CDR3 coding DNA: TGTGCCAGCAGCCATCCGCTGAACAGGGATCATGGCTACACCTTC.

This clone was seen once. V usage is TRBV6-5 and J usage is TRBJ1-2, with a weak D call TRBD1 (5 bases). The germline V and J ends were trimmed by 2 bases and 5 bases, with 9 bases remaining between them. This CDR3 region has 13 residues. Germline loops: CDR1 MNHEY, CDR2 SVGAGI. The CDR3 region has the DNA TGTGCCAGCAGTTACGCAGGGAGGTATGGCTACACCTTC. It specifies CASSYAGRYGYTF.

J is TRBJ2-7 and V is TRBV13; 8 bases map to TRBD2. With 3 bases clipped from V and 2 bases from J, the junction kept 3 bases outside the gene matches. The CDR3 has 14 residues. CDR1 and CDR2 from the germline V gene are PRHDT and FYEKMQ (reference sequence). CDR3 sequence: CASSFRGGPYEQYF. As DNA, the CDR3 is TGTGCCAGCAGCTTCCGGGGGGGACCCTACGAGCAGTACTTC.

The chain links TRBV5-1 to TRBJ1-5, with 10 bases identical to TRBD1. The V and J ends lost 4 bases and 5 bases, in that order; junction bases with no gene match: 3. CDR1 is SGHRS and CDR2 is YFSETQ in the germline V gene. There are 14 residues in the CDR3. CDR3 sequence reads: CASSPDRGDQPQHF. DNA for the CDR3: TGCGCCAGCAGCCCGGACAGGGGGGATCAGCCCCAGCATTTT.

The chain employs TRBV28 and TRBJ2-5, with 9 bases that match TRBD2. Trimming removed 8 bases from V and 3 bases from J; junction bases left unmatched: 19. Germline V gene data show CDR1 as MDHEN and CDR2 as SYDVKM. This CDR3 region has 18 residues. The CDR3 coding sequence is TGTGCCAGCCCAAGGCCCTGTAGCGGGAGTTCCGAGAAAGAGACCCAGTACTTC. It codes for CASPRPCSGSSEKETQYF.

This rearrangement joins TRBV6-6 to TRBJ2-1, with TRBD2 identical over 12 bases. After removal of 5 bases from V and 9 bases from J, the junction contained 11 bases not matched to a gene. Germline loops: CDR1 MNHNY, CDR2 SVGAGI (reference sequence). The length of the CDR3 is 16 residues. The CDR3 DNA follows: TGTGCCAGCAGTCCGCGACTAGCGGGAGTGGGCGTTGAGCAGTTCTTC. Protein sequence: CASSPRLAGVGVEQFF.

This sequence joins TRBV9 and TRBJ2-3; the match to TRBD2 covers 11 bases. V shed 2 bases, J shed 2 bases, and the junction held 1 base outside the gene matches. This CDR3 contains 15 residues. The germline CDR1 and CDR2 sequences are SGDLS and YYNGEE. CDR3 protein: CASSVSGGATDTQYF. Written as DNA, the CDR3 is TGTGCCAGCAGCGTTAGCGGGGGGGCCACAGATACGCAGTATTTT.

The genes are TRBV27 and TRBJ1-1, with D possibly being TRBD1 (5 bases). The V and J ends lost 7 bases and 0 bases respectively, with 21 bases between them. Germline V CDR1 and CDR2: MNHEY, SMNVEV (reference sequence). The CDR3 consists of 17 residues. CDR3 nucleotides: TGTGCCAGCATTCTCTCGAGACAGCTGTCCATGAACACTGAAGCTTTCTTT. This encodes CASILSRQLSMNTEAFF.

This clone was counted a few times. The rearrangement joins TRBV7-9 to TRBJ2-5, with no clear D. This CDR3 has 12 amino acids. Germline loops: CDR1 SEHNR, CDR2 FQNEAQ (reference sequence). V lost 1 base to trimming and J lost 5 bases, with 5 bases between them. The CDR3 spells CASSLVGETQYF. The DNA of the CDR3 is TGTGCCAGCAGCTTAGTCGGTGAGACCCAGTACTTC.

This chain uses TRBV7-2 with TRBJ2-5; the match to TRBD1 covers 9 bases. CDR3 length equals 16 residues. Germline lookup yields CDR1 SGHTA and CDR2 FQGNSA. Germline trimming cut 5 bases from V and 2 bases from J; bases unmatched to any gene: 9. The CDR3 sequence is CASSPWGQGRQETQYF. CDR3 coding DNA: TGTGCCAGCAGCCCATGGGGACAGGGAAGGCAAGAGACCCAGTACTTC.

This rearrangement joins TRBV19 to TRBJ2-2, with D perhaps TRBD2 (6 bases). V lost 3 bases and J lost 1, with 12 bases in between. CDR3 size: 16 residues. Germline V gene sequence: CDR1 LNHDA, CDR2 SQIVND (reference sequence). CDR3 protein: CASSITQGGNTGELFF. DNA of the CDR3: TGTGCCAGTAGTATCACGCAGGGAGGGAACACCGGGGAGCTGTTTTTT.

This clone was observed once. This chain connects TRBV7-2 to TRBJ2-1; D not resolved. Trimming left V 4 bases short and J 7 bases short, with 11 bases between. CDR3 length equals 13 residues. Germline values: CDR1 SGHTA, CDR2 FQGNSA. CDR3 nucleotides: TGTGCCAGCAGCTCGAGAGTAAAGAATGAGCAGTTCTTC. Translation: CASSSRVKNEQFF.

The chain couples TRBV19 to TRBJ1-1, with TRBD1 matching 7 bases. V lost 4 bases and J lost 4; bases outside the gene matches: 9. The CDR3 has 15 amino acids. Germline V CDR1 and CDR2: LNHDA, SQIVND (reference sequence). The CDR3 coding sequence is TGTGCCAGTAGTACGACAGGGAGTGTTGGCACTGAAGCTTTCTTT. Its protein is CASSTTGSVGTEAFF. Complete variable domain (other parts from reference TRBV19 and TRBJ1-1): DGGITQSPKYLFRKEGQNVTLSCEQNLNHDAMYWYRQDPGQGLRLIYYSQIVNDFQKGDIAEGYSVSREKKESFPLTVTSAQKNPTAFYLCASSTTGSVGTEAFFGQGTRLTVV.

The chain's CDR3 is CASSLSQGTGEQYF. The CDR3 DNA is TGCGCCAGCAGCTTGTCCCAGGGGACGGGAGAGCAGTACTTC. V usage is TRBV5-1 and J usage is TRBJ2-7, with D possibly matching TRBD1 (6 bases). CDR3 length: 14 amino acids. V was clipped by 1 base and J by 7 bases, with 15 bases between them. Germline CDR1 reads SGHRS; CDR2 reads YFSETQ.

This clone is a singleton in its sample. The J gene is TRBJ2-4, the V gene TRBV18; TRBD2 agrees at 7 bases. CDR3 length equals 17 residues. Per germline, CDR1 KGHSH and CDR2 LQKENI. V lost 0 bases, J lost 5 bases, and 10 bases stayed unmatched. This CDR3 is CASSPPGLVEGENIQYF. CDR3 in DNA: TGTGCCAGCTCACCACCAGGACTAGTTGAGGGCGAAAACATTCAGTACTTC.

This chain links TRBV2 with TRBJ1-5; a weak D match, TRBD1 (5 bases). This CDR3 spans 13 amino acids. In germline, CDR1 is SNHLY, CDR2 FYNNEI. V gave up 3 bases and J gave up 6 bases, with 9 bases separating them. CDR3: CASSETASQPQHF. The CDR3 DNA follows: TGTGCCAGCAGTGAGACAGCCAGTCAGCCCCAGCATTTT.

The rearrangement joins TRBV30 to TRBJ1-5, with no clear D. This CDR3 is built from 14 residues. CDR1 and CDR2 from the germline V gene are GTSNPN and SVGIG (reference sequence). V was clipped by 2 bases and J by 6 bases, with 14 bases between them. As DNA, the CDR3 is TGTGCCTGGAGTAACGGTAATGGCGGTCAGCCCCAGCATTTT. As protein: CAWSNGNGGQPQHF.

This rearrangement joins TRBV2 to TRBJ2-5; TRBD2 might be the D (6 bases). V shed 3 bases and J shed 5 bases, with 19 bases lying between them. Germline CDR1 is SNHLY and CDR2 is FYNNEI. The CDR3 extends over 16 amino acids. CDR3 amino acids: CASSDSLRETVETQYF. DNA of the CDR3: TGTGCCAGCAGTGACAGTCTCCGGGAGACAGTGGAGACCCAGTACTTC.

The rearrangement uses TRBV25-1 and TRBJ1-5; D uncertain. CDR1 and CDR2 from the germline V gene are MGHDK and SYGVNS. Between the trimmed V and J ends, which lost 1 base and 4 bases, there was a span of 2 bases. The CDR3 covers 12 residues. CDR3 protein: CASSESNQPQHF. In DNA, the CDR3 is TGTGCCAGCAGTGAATCGAATCAGCCCCAGCATTTT. Combining the CDR3 with reference TRBV25-1 and TRBJ1-5 gives the whole variable domain EADIYQTPRYLVIGTGKKITLECSQTMGHDKMYWYQQDPGMELHLIHYSYGVNSTEKGDLSSESTVSRIRTEHFPLTLESARPSHTSQYLCASSESNQPQHFGDGTRLSIL.

The chain has TRBV5-4 and TRBJ2-5, with 15 nucleotides matching TRBD2. The length of the CDR3 is 17 residues. Germline V lookup: CDR1 SGHNT, CDR2 YYREEE (reference sequence). J was trimmed by 2 bases and V by 5 bases; bases with no gene match: 7. DNA of the CDR3: TGTGCCAGCAGTCAGGGACTAGCGGGAGGTAATCAAGAGACCCAGTACTTC. Encoded protein: CASSQGLAGGNQETQYF.

The rearrangement joins TRBV7-5 to TRBJ2-3; the D segment call TRBD1 is taken from the table without a DNA check. TRBV7-5 is described as a pseudogene. This CDR3 comprises 15 residues. CDR3 nucleotides: TGTGTCAGAAGCACCAGACAGGGGGCGGCAGATACGCAGTATTTT. Its translation: CVRSTRQGAADTQYF.

The chain carries TRBV6-1 and TRBJ1-5, with 11 bases aligning to TRBD1. The trim removed 6 bases at V and 5 bases at J, leaving 6 bases unmatched. Looked up from germline, CDR1 is MNHNS and CDR2 is SASEGT. The CDR3 is made up of 15 amino acids. The CDR3 spells CASSEDRGPYQPQHF. The CDR3 DNA reads as TGTGCCAGCAGCGAGGACAGGGGGCCCTATCAGCCCCAGCATTTT.

This chain uses TRBV29-1 with TRBJ2-7; 8 bases fit TRBD2. With 7 bases clipped from V and 1 base from J, the junction kept 6 bases outside the gene matches. CDR1 is SQVTM, CDR2 ANQGSEA, per germline. This CDR3 comprises 13 residues. CDR3 in amino acids: CSAMTSVSYEQYF. CDR3 bases: TGCAGCGCGATGACTAGCGTATCCTACGAGCAGTACTTC.

This sequence joins TRBV28 and TRBJ2-3, with D perhaps matching TRBD2 (6 bases). The V gene lost 6 bases and the J gene lost 4 bases, with 17 bases spanning the gap. This CDR3 is 15 amino acids long. Germline CDR1 and CDR2: MDHEN and SYDVKM. The CDR3 is CASSSRGTRADTQYF. The CDR3 DNA sequence: TGTGCCAGCAGCTCTCGCGGGACCCGCGCAGATACGCAGTATTTT.

J is TRBJ2-7 and V is TRBV7-6; 10 nucleotides align to TRBD1. The CDR3 is 14 residues long. Per the germline V gene, CDR1 is SGHVS and CDR2 is FNYEAQ. The V and J ends lost 4 bases and 2 bases, in that order; junction bases with no gene match: 2. For the CDR3, the DNA is TGTGCCAGCAGCTCCGGGACAGGGGCCTACGAGCAGTACTTC. Its translation is CASSSGTGAYEQYF.